The rows below give T cell receptor beta chains drawn from one sample of a study of T cells in narcolepsy. Repertoires were generated with immunoSEQ multiplex PCR, while TCRdb's copy carries only in-frame clones and drops some. The table includes fewer than 30,000 clones, more than 80% detected once. Sequencing used CD45RA- memory CD4+ T cells from PBMCs. These receptors were taken from a human donor with narcolepsy. Both conserved end residues are part of each CDR3. A D gene is named only where the DNA matches it firmly. Size tells how often a clone was seen (once, few, many) or the class of an expanded clone, and some rows leave it out.

cdr3_nt cdr3_aa clone_size d_call j_call v_call
TGTGCCAGCAGCAAAAGTATAAACGGGGTACGGGACAGGGGGCCGGAATGTGGCTACACCTTC CASSKSINGVRDRGPECGYTF - - TRBJ1-2 TRBV21-1
TGTGCCAGCAGCTTAGGATCGGGGAACACCCATAGGGAGCAGTACTTC CASSLGSGNTHREQYF - - TRBJ2-7 TRBV7-8
TGTGCCAGCAGTATAGGGACAGGGGAAAACTATGGCTACACCTTC CASSIGTGENYGYTF - TRBD1 TRBJ1-2 TRBV28
TGTGCCAGAAGGACAGATCGGTACACTGAAGCTTTCTTT CARRTDRYTEAFF - - TRBJ1-1 TRBV19
TGTGCCACCGGGACAGGGTGGGAGGTCAATCAGCCCCAGCATTTT CATGTGWEVNQPQHF - TRBD1 TRBJ1-5 TRBV28
TGTGCCAGCAGCCGGGACAGGGGGAACACTGAAGCTTTCTTT CASSRDRGNTEAFF - TRBD1 TRBJ1-1 TRBV7-9
TGTGCCACCAGCAGAGATCTTTTAGTCGCAAGCGGGGAGCTGTTTTTT CATSRDLLVASGELFF - - TRBJ2-2 TRBV15
TGTGCCAGTAGTGAACAGGGAGGGGGCACTGAAGCTTTCTTT CASSEQGGGTEAFF once - TRBJ1-1 TRBV19
TGCGCCAGCAGCTACGGACTAGAATGGGGCAAAAACATTCAGTACTTC CASSYGLEWGKNIQYF - TRBD2 TRBJ2-4 TRBV5-1
TGTGCCACCAGTACGAGACTAAAATCTAGCGGGAGATCCTACAATGAGCAGTTCTTC CATSTRLKSSGRSYNEQFF - TRBD2 TRBJ2-1 TRBV15
TGTGCCAGCAGCTTAGACGCAGGGCGCACTGAAGCTTTCTTT CASSLDAGRTEAFF - - TRBJ1-1 TRBV11-2
TGTGCCACCAGCAGAGAGGGGGGCTCCTACAATGAGCAGTTCTTC CATSREGGSYNEQFF - - TRBJ2-1 TRBV15
TGTGCCAGCAGTTATCACAGGGTCGGGACAGATACGCAGTATTTT CASSYHRVGTDTQYF few - TRBJ2-3 TRBV28
TGTGCCAGCAGTGAAAATCATAGATCCACCGGGGAGCTGTTTTTT CASSENHRSTGELFF once - TRBJ2-2 TRBV2
TGTGCCTGGCTCCGAGTTTCCCCCGGGGAGCTGTTTTTT CAWLRVSPGELFF - - TRBJ2-2 TRBV30
TGTGCCTGGAGTGTACTAAGCGGCCCCACAGATACGCAGTATTTT CAWSVLSGPTDTQYF - - TRBJ2-3 TRBV30
TGTGCCAGCAGCTTGGCCGGGTCTAGCGGGAGTGTCTACAATGAGCAGTTCTTC CASSLAGSSGSVYNEQFF - TRBD2 TRBJ2-1 TRBV5-6
TGTGCCATCATGGCAGGGGAAGGGGAGACCCAGTACTTC CAIMAGEGETQYF - - TRBJ2-5 TRBV10-3
TGTGCCAGTAGTTCAGGGACTACACGAATGGAGCAGTTCTTC CASSSGTTRMEQFF few TRBD2 TRBJ2-1 TRBV19
TGTGCCAGCAGCCGTCCGACGGTACTAGGGAGCACAGATACGCAGTATTTT CASSRPTVLGSTDTQYF - - TRBJ2-3 TRBV14
TGTGCCAGCAGCTACCGGGACAGGATGAACACTGAAGCTTTCTTT CASSYRDRMNTEAFF - TRBD1 TRBJ1-1 TRBV5-4
TGTGCCAGCAGCGTACAGGGGGGGCCGAACACTGAAGCTTTCTTT CASSVQGGPNTEAFF - TRBD1 TRBJ1-1 TRBV7-9
TGTGCCAGCAGGTGGGGACAGGGTAACGAGCAGTACTTC CASRWGQGNEQYF - TRBD1 TRBJ2-7 TRBV6-1
TGTGCCAGCAGTAGGCAGGGGTCTGGAAACACCATATATTTT CASSRQGSGNTIYF - - TRBJ1-3 TRBV25-1
TGTGCCAGCAGTCTTCTAGCGGTATACGAGCAGTACTTC CASSLLAVYEQYF - TRBD2 TRBJ2-7 TRBV6-6
TGTGCCAGCACCGGACAGGGGAACCAGCCCCAGCATTTT CASTGQGNQPQHF - TRBD1 TRBJ1-5 TRBV6-1
TGTGCCAGCAGACAGGGATCTGGGGCCAACGTCCTGACTTTC CASRQGSGANVLTF - - TRBJ2-6 TRBV28
TGTGCCAGCAGCCAAGACACTGCAGGGGGCTATCAGCCCCAGCATTTT CASSQDTAGGYQPQHF - TRBD1 TRBJ1-5 TRBV4-2
TGTGCCAGTAGTATTATGGGGCCGCTTGGAAACACCATATATTTT CASSIMGPLGNTIYF few - TRBJ1-3 TRBV19
TGTGCCAGCAGTTACCCGTTAACAGGGACCCGCGGCTACACCTTC CASSYPLTGTRGYTF few - TRBJ1-2 TRBV6-6
TGTGCCTGGAGTTCAGGGGGCGGGTCCGGGGAGCTGTTTTTT CAWSSGGGSGELFF - TRBD1 TRBJ2-2 TRBV30
TGTGCCAGTTCTAGCCTTGTTGACAGGGACGAGCAGTACTTC CASSSLVDRDEQYF - TRBD1 TRBJ2-7 TRBV28